This entry is about one T cell receptor (beta chain). The data were obtained in a study of blood T cell repertoires in COVID-19. TCRdb's table, derived via immunoSEQ multiplex PCR, lists solely in-frame clones and lacks some. The sample includes 300,000 to 450,000 clones, roughly 77% of them seen just once. Germline lookup yields CDR1 SGDLS and CDR2 YYNGEE. The V gene end was trimmed by 4 bases and the J gene end by 0 bases; junction bases not matched to a gene: 3. The CDR3 has 15 residues. Sequencing was performed on peripheral blood. The chain joins TRBV9 to TRBJ2-1; 8 bases are a match to TRBD2. The origin of this receptor is a human donor with acute or convalescent COVID-19. The donor label of this sample is uncertain. Written as DNA, the CDR3 is TGTGCCAGCAGCTTCAGCGGGAGCTCCTACAATGAGCAGTTCTTC. This encodes CASSFSGSSYNEQFF.